Listed below are T cell receptor beta chains from one sample, sequenced in a study of blood T cells in healthy people across ages. TCRdb called the 5' RACE reads again in MiXCR, with one record for every CDR3 protein. The sample has roughly 800,000 distinct CDR3 sequences; more than 45% are singletons. The sequenced sample consisted of blood. The receptors come from a young man in good health. The CDR3 runs from the conserved cysteine through the conserved F or W. The D gene is left open where the match is weak. Expanded clones get a size class; other rows say once, few or many, or leave the size out.

D gene,J gene,V gene,CDR3 length,clone size,CDR3 protein,CDR3 DNA
-,TRBJ2-7,TRBV6-5,13,few,CASGGPRFPGQYF,TGTGCCAGCGGCGGGCCCCGCTTTCCTGGGCAGTACTTC
TRBD1,TRBJ2-7,TRBV5-1,16,few,CASSLSGAGGLYEQYF,TGCGCCAGCAGCTTGTCAGGGGCAGGGGGCTTGTACGAGCAGTACTTC
TRBD1,TRBJ1-2,TRBV29-1,13,once,CSAGPGQQYGYTF,TGCAGCGCTGGACCGGGACAGCAGTATGGCTACACCTTC
TRBD1,TRBJ2-3,TRBV2,14,-,CASSGDQGDNTQYF,TGTGCCAGCAGTGGAGACCAGGGGGATAATACGCAGTATTTT
-,TRBJ2-3,TRBV20-1,13,few,CSASGDTTDTQYF,TGCAGTGCTAGCGGGGACACCACAGATACGCAGTATTTT
-,TRBJ2-7,TRBV20-1,14,-,CSAERGGLGNEQYF,TGCAGTGCGGAAAGGGGGGGGCTCGGCAATGAGCAGTACTTC
-,TRBJ1-5,TRBV7-2,15,-,CASSWGPSDNQPQHF,TGTGCCAGCAGCTGGGGACCGTCGGACAATCAGCCCCAGCATTTT
-,TRBJ2-7,TRBV20-1,11,few,CSARGPYEQYF,TGCAGTGCTAGGGGCCCCTACGAGCAGTACTTC
TRBD2,TRBJ2-1,TRBV9,15,few,CASSLSSRGGNEQFF,TGTGCCAGCAGCCTAAGTTCGCGGGGGGGAAATGAGCAGTTCTTC
TRBD2,TRBJ2-5,TRBV15,18,few,CATMAARGGARVQETQYF,TGTGCCACCATGGCCGCACGGGGAGGGGCGAGAGTCCAAGAGACCCAGTACTTC
-,TRBJ1-2,TRBV29-1,13,few,CSVEDVRDESYTF,TGCAGCGTTGAAGATGTTAGAGACGAAAGCTACACCTTC
TRBD2,TRBJ2-1,TRBV29-1,13,few,CSVVGTSVNEQFF,TGCAGCGTTGTTGGGACTAGCGTTAATGAGCAGTTCTTC
-,TRBJ2-3,TRBV20-1,14,-,CSARGAGETDTQYF,TGCAGTGCTAGAGGAGCCGGAGAGACAGATACGCAGTATTTT
-,TRBJ2-7,TRBV4-2,15,once,CASSQGRGHTYEQYF,TGTGCCAGCAGCCAAGGTCGGGGACACACCTACGAGCAGTACTTC
-,TRBJ2-4,TRBV20-1,15,few,CSAIGRTLAKNIQYF,TGCAGTGCTATAGGGCGGACTCTAGCCAAAAACATTCAGTACTTC
-,TRBJ2-1,TRBV3-1,20,-,CASSQPPRDSNIGTYNEQFF,TGTGCCAGCAGCCAGCCTCCACGGGACTCCAATATTGGGACCTACAATGAGCAGTTCTTC
-,TRBJ1-2,TRBV4-2,15,-,CASSQRGNGNYGYTF,TGTGCCAGCAGCCAACGGGGGAATGGGAACTATGGCTACACCTTC
TRBD1,TRBJ2-7,TRBV6-6,15,-,CASSRTGNLGSEQYF,TGTGCCAGCAGTCGGACAGGGAATTTGGGTAGCGAGCAGTACTTC
-,TRBJ2-6,TRBV2,13,-,CASGVSGANVLTF,TGTGCCAGCGGGGTCTCTGGGGCCAACGTCCTGACTTTC
-,TRBJ2-5,TRBV7-6,15,-,CASSLNPDGQETQYF,TGTGCCAGCAGCTTAAACCCCGACGGACAAGAGACCCAGTACTTC
TRBD2,TRBJ2-1,TRBV6-5,15,few,CASSPDGTSGNEQFF,TGTGCCAGCAGTCCCGATGGGACTAGCGGCAATGAGCAGTTCTTC
-,TRBJ1-4,TRBV20-1,16,-,CSAPPSWGARNEKLFF,TGCAGTGCTCCTCCTAGCTGGGGGGCCCGTAATGAAAAACTGTTTTTT
-,TRBJ2-5,TRBV20-1,12,-,CSASRGAETQYF,TGCAGTGCTAGCAGGGGAGCGGAGACCCAGTACTTC
-,TRBJ2-7,TRBV30,13,once,CAWSFGGAYEQYF,TGTGCCTGGAGTTTCGGGGGAGCCTACGAGCAGTACTTC
-,TRBJ2-1,TRBV7-2,16,-,CVSSFNRDSRYNEQFF,TGTGTCAGCAGCTTCAACCGGGACTCCAGGTACAATGAGCAGTTCTTC
TRBD2,TRBJ2-1,TRBV20-1,14,-,CSARGLAGYNEQFF,TGCAGTGCTAGGGGACTAGCGGGTTACAATGAGCAGTTCTTC
TRBD2,TRBJ2-1,TRBV3-1,16,-,CASSQFSGTSGERRFF,TGTGCCAGCAGCCAATTCTCTGGGACTAGCGGGGAGAGGAGGTTCTTC
-,TRBJ2-7,TRBV12-3/TRBV12-4,12,-,CASSRVDYEQYF,TGTGCCAGCAGTAGAGTCGACTACGAGCAGTACTTC
TRBD2,TRBJ2-7,TRBV27,15,few,CASSVRAGGSYEQYF,TGTGCCAGCAGTGTGCGAGCGGGAGGGTCCTACGAGCAGTACTTC
-,TRBJ2-1,TRBV24-1,13,once,CATSKRGRNEQFF,TGTGCCACCAGTAAACGGGGACGCAATGAGCAGTTCTTC
-,TRBJ2-1,TRBV2,15,-,CASSEATPPGNEQFF,TGTGCCAGCAGTGAGGCTACGCCTCCTGGGAATGAGCAGTTCTTC
-,TRBJ2-7,TRBV5-1,10,-,CARTVDEQYF,TGCGCCAGGACTGTCGACGAGCAGTACTTC
TRBD2,TRBJ2-1,TRBV29-1,15,-,CSVVPRLAVYNEQFF,TGCAGCGTTGTCCCTAGACTAGCGGTGTACAATGAGCAGTTCTTC
TRBD1,TRBJ2-5,TRBV29-1,13,few,CSVGTGERETQYF,TGCAGCGTTGGAACAGGGGAACGGGAGACCCAGTACTTC
-,TRBJ2-4,TRBV7-9,14,-,CASSSSGIQNIQYF,TGTGCCAGCAGCTCAAGCGGAATTCAAAACATTCAGTACTTC
-,TRBJ2-5,TRBV3-1,17,-,CASSQPVVSRGKETQYF,TGTGCCAGCAGCCAACCCGTTGTTAGTCGGGGGAAAGAGACCCAGTACTTC
-,TRBJ2-4,TRBV20-1,12,-,CSARGGDGIQYF,TGCAGTGCTAGAGGCGGGGACGGCATTCAGTACTTC
-,TRBJ1-1,TRBV4-2,15,once,CASSQGVQGTTEAFF,TGTGCCAGCAGCCAAGGGGTTCAGGGGACCACTGAAGCTTTCTTT
-,TRBJ2-7,TRBV3-1,14,-,CASSQAERSYEQYF,TGTGCCAGCAGCCAGGCCGAACGCAGCTACGAGCAGTACTTC
TRBD2,TRBJ2-7,TRBV7-4,16,-,CASSFPGGGLAYEQYF,TGTGCCAGCAGCTTCCCCGGGGGGGGACTGGCCTACGAGCAGTACTTC
-,TRBJ2-1,TRBV18,14,-,CASSQSGARNEQFF,TGTGCCAGCTCACAGTCAGGGGCTCGAAATGAGCAGTTCTTC
-,TRBJ2-4,TRBV10-1,14,few,CASSETGTGNIQYF,TGCGCCAGCAGTGAAACGGGTACAGGGAACATTCAGTACTTC
-,TRBJ2-7,TRBV4-3,15,-,CASSQDRPPSYEQYF,TGCGCCAGCAGCCAAGATCGGCCTCCTTCCTACGAGCAGTACTTC
-,TRBJ2-3,TRBV12-3/TRBV12-4,11,-,CASEGPDTQYF,TGTGCCAGCGAAGGACCCGATACGCAGTATTTT
-,TRBJ2-6,TRBV4-1,15,few,CASSPPSPRANVLTF,TGCGCCAGCAGCCCCCCCAGTCCCCGGGCCAACGTCCTGACTTTC
-,TRBJ2-5,TRBV20-1,14,few,CSARKGSGSETQYF,TGCAGTGCTAGAAAGGGCAGTGGGTCAGAGACCCAGTACTTC
-,TRBJ1-5,TRBV18,12,many,CASSLPNQPQHF,TGCGCCAGCAGCCTACCTAATCAGCCCCAGCATTTT
TRBD2,TRBJ2-1,TRBV6-2/TRBV6-3,15,-,CASSLEGYLAGRTFF,TGTGCCAGCAGTCTAGAGGGGTATCTAGCGGGAAGGACGTTCTTC
-,TRBJ2-7,TRBV28,12,few,CASSPPQGGQYF,TGTGCCAGCAGCCCCCCACAAGGGGGGCAGTACTTC
-,TRBJ2-3,TRBV4-2,12,-,CASSQRPDTQYF,TGTGCCAGCAGCCAACGCCCAGATACGCAGTATTTT
-,TRBJ1-2,TRBV14,18,-,CASSQDSPHDDSFYGYTF,TGTGCCAGCAGCCAAGATTCACCCCACGACGACAGCTTCTATGGCTACACCTTC
TRBD1,TRBJ2-7,TRBV4-2,15,few,CASSPAVGTGYEQYF,TGTGCCAGCAGCCCGGCGGTGGGGACAGGGTACGAGCAGTACTTC
TRBD2,TRBJ2-7,TRBV4-1,19,-,CASSQGTSGRANFYNEQYF,TGCGCCAGCAGCCAAGGGACTAGCGGGAGGGCCAACTTCTACAATGAGCAGTACTTC
TRBD2,TRBJ2-4,TRBV7-2,18,few,CASSSTGTSGTAKNIQYF,TGTGCCAGCAGCTCCACCGGGACTAGCGGTACAGCCAAAAACATTCAGTACTTC
-,TRBJ2-5,TRBV27,14,-,CASSWTGGEETQYF,TGTGCCAGCAGTTGGACAGGAGGGGAAGAGACCCAGTACTTC
TRBD2,TRBJ2-3,TRBV7-2,17,-,CASSPHSGRRSTDTQYF,TGTGCCAGCAGCCCCCATAGCGGGAGACGCAGCACAGATACGCAGTATTTT
TRBD2,TRBJ2-1,TRBV20-1,16,few,CSASPAGGLKLNEQFF,TGCAGTGCTAGTCCAGCGGGGGGGCTGAAGCTCAATGAGCAGTTCTTC